This T cell receptor beta chain was captured by sequencing in a study of long-term antiretroviral therapy in people with HIV (dated by TCRdb to the early 2020s). Regarding the research as a whole: Collection of the earliest samples took place about a decade ahead of the 2015 WHO recommendation for immediate ART, at a time when ART was typically delayed until CD4 counts fell. Among the approximately 32 participants with HIV, eleven were female. A retrospective serial study tested whether ART initiation and durable HIV suppression were associated with changes in peripheral blood TRB repertoire composition and diversity. From fewer than 35 adults with confirmed HIV infection, the cohort provided some 200 cryopreserved PBMC samples, gathered serially across a mean of about six years (range 1-12). No cross-contamination during QIAcube processing was seen in test extractions of a monoclonal T-cell line run alongside 33 polyclonal samples. The paper as a whole reports these results and caveats: No data were available on ART adherence, viral resistance or therapy changes, limiting inferences about post-ART repertoire changes. Because PBMC availability was limited, only the TCR beta chain was sequenced, with no alpha chain pairing. At every time point, the repertoire was dominated by expanded TRB clones first identified before ART initiation, although this dominance fluctuated and, in many PLHIV, declined after ART. CDR3 length ranges in HIV repertoires were narrower than in controls, and network structure suggested an antigen-experienced repertoire with only a slight naive shift after ART. The samples span the years 2004 to 2017, and the ART regimens used may be less effective than current regimens. ART initiation was associated with a significant increase in TRB diversity, but diversity stayed significantly below transplant donor controls even after long-term ART. Because pre-ART samples had limited cell numbers, profiling was done on unsorted PBMC rather than on sorted CD4+ and CD8+ T cells.

Participants were included only if at least one PBMC sample before ART initiation and at least two post-ART samples were available. Treatment was received in the United States of America by all participants with HIV. Before DNA extraction, cryopreserved samples of roughly 1-10 million PBMC were thawed and washed. At the time of the earliest PBMC sample, participants with HIV were aged between about 23 and 54 years. Per participant, PBMC samples came from 1-4 timepoints prior to ART initiation and 2-8 timepoints following ART initiation, for a median of 7 samples. Serial HIV viral load, CD4+ T-cell count, ART history and demographic data were obtained for every participant. Genomic DNA was extracted from unsorted PBMC with a Qiagen kit on a QIAcube, with processing performed in batches of 12 samples. As for this clone: Its cognate antigen has yet to be identified. Base qualities were left out, and no much larger clone turns up one base away.

The immunoSEQ hsTCRB v3.0 assay was used at survey level resolution to sequence the TRB variable region. The target sequencing depth for TRB was 40,000-50,000 T-cell genomes per sample. An Illumina MiSeq with a v3 150-cycle kit was used to sequence the pooled TRB libraries. The authors' pipeline ran thus. Repertoire analysis ran in R within a reproducible Nextflow workflow covering QC, data transformation and analysis. Custom analyses were implemented in LymphoSeq2, an R package for AIRR-Seq data exploration. After excluding a handful of samples that yielded fewer than 5000 total TRB sequences, approximately 180 HIV repertoires remained for analysis. Among the 170 to 200 HIV repertoires that were kept, some 60 were collected before ART initiation and roughly 130 were collected after ART initiation. Repertoires were downsampled to 5000 TRB nucleotide sequences, and summary statistics were averaged over 100 downsampling iterations. The analysis kept only TRB sequences whose CDR3 regions were at least seven amino acids long. A Shannon entropy-derived clonality score and the Gini coefficient were used to measure diversity. In the repertoire networks, any two of the top 5000 CDR3 amino acid sequences were connected whenever the two sequences differed by an edit distance of one. For TRB CDR3 amino acid sequences, antigen specificity groups and MHC restriction were predicted with GLIPH2. To flag known CMV, EBV, HIV or tissue antigen associations, CDR3 amino acid sequences were matched against VDJdb and McPAS-TCR. Pre-ART, post-ART and control groups were compared with Wilcoxon signed-rank tests and Holm-Bonferroni correction. The source is immuneACCESS, and TCRdb retained only in-frame sequences with V and J called. Part of the clones is not carried over; for the studies checked, unresolved V genes explain less than half of this, and the remainder is unexplained. For V, J and clone size, that table is used; D and trimming come from the DNA. The sample contains about 33,000 clones, roughly 96% of them found a single time. The ten largest clones take up around 2% of the sample.

The material was unsorted PBMCs, obtained around 6.6 years after starting antiretroviral therapy. The source is a man younger than 40 with HIV.

The DNA sequence is given as TGTGCCAGCAGGGTAGGGGGCCTGTACGAGCAGTACTTC. The encoded protein is CASRVGGLYEQYF. This chain is built from TRBV2 and TRBJ2-7, with 7 junctional bases fitting TRBD1. From the germline V gene, CDR1 is SNHLY and CDR2 is FYNNEI. Reading from cysteine to phenylalanine, the CDR3 counts 13 amino acids. Here the CDR3 DNA is all that survives: 39 bases in frame from base 1. The germline V and J ends show losses of 6 bases and 4 bases respectively, and no gene match explains 6 bases of the junction.